Each of the 24 T cell receptor beta chains below was sequenced from the same sample in a study of post-analysis software for immune sequencing data. Study conclusions and caveats: Compared with controls, patients had more of roughly five TRBV segments, including TRBV5-6, TRBV5-1 and TRBV20-1.

No antigen has been identified for these receptors. Unique-molecular-identifier-tagged TCR beta cDNA libraries were used. Using its own MiXCR run on the PCR reads, TCRdb lists one record per CDR3 protein. The sample yields approximately 770,000 distinct CDR3 sequences, around 45% seen once. Sequences were obtained from blood. These receptors all stem from a girl under 18 with multiple sclerosis.

The CDR3 is CASSCSRTDLNTEAFF. The CDR3 region has the DNA TGTGCCAGCAGTTGCTCGCGGACAGACTTAAACACTGAAGCTTTCTTT. This chain links TRBV6-2 or TRBV6-3 with TRBJ1-1; D is possibly TRBD1 (6 bases). Germline V gives CDR1 MNHEY, CDR2 SVGEGT. V lost 4 bases, J lost 2 bases, and 17 bases lay in between. This CDR3 region has 16 residues.

There are many counts of this clonotype. The V and J genes are TRBV9 and TRBJ2-7; 7 bases line up with TRBD1. CDR3 length equals 16 residues. V lost 5 bases to trimming and J lost 2 bases; unmatched junction nucleotides: 13. Looked up from germline, CDR1 is SGDLS and CDR2 is YYNGEE. CDR3 in amino acids: CASRTGPQGIPYEQYF. The DNA of the CDR3 is TGTGCCAGCAGAACCGGACCACAGGGGATTCCCTACGAGCAGTACTTC.

There are a few counts of this clonotype. The chain employs TRBV24-1 and TRBJ2-3; 11 bases are a match to TRBD2. Losses at the gene ends were 4 bases for V and 5 bases for J; bases not matched to a gene: 7. The CDR3 length is 16 residues. Germline V lookup: CDR1 KGHDR, CDR2 SFDVKD. CDR3 coding DNA: TGTGCCACCAGTGACAAACTAGCGGGAGTTCTAGATACGCAGTATTTT. Its protein product is CATSDKLAGVLDTQYF.

Only a few counts were recorded for this clonotype. This chain connects TRBV6-1 to TRBJ2-1; 7 bases line up with TRBD1. There are 14 residues in the CDR3. Germline assignment: CDR1 MNHNS and CDR2 SASEGT. V dropped 4 bases and J dropped 8; count of bases not matched to a gene: 8. In DNA form, the CDR3 reads TGTGCCAGCAGTGCAATCGACAGGGTTCATGAGCAGTTCTTC. Protein sequence: CASSAIDRVHEQFF.

The chain uses TRBV4-1 and TRBJ2-2; D might be TRBD2 (6 bases). V gave up 4 bases and J gave up 1 base, with 10 bases separating them. CDR3 size: 15 residues. Germline loops: CDR1 MGHRA, CDR2 YSYEKL. This chain's CDR3 is CASSRDSGNTGELFF. For the CDR3, the DNA is TGCGCCAGCAGCCGGGATAGCGGGAACACCGGGGAGCTGTTTTTT.

This chain connects TRBV4-1 to TRBJ2-3; D ambiguous. Germline CDR1 reads MGHRA; CDR2 reads YSYEKL. V was shortened by 0 bases and J by 3 bases, with 10 bases between the two germline ends. The length of the CDR3 is 15 residues. The CDR3 here is CASSQDRFGTDTQYF. The CDR3 DNA follows: TGCGCCAGCAGCCAAGATAGGTTTGGAACAGATACGCAGTATTTT.

V is TRBV7-8 and J is TRBJ2-1, with D uncertain. CDR3 length equals 15 residues. The germline V and J ends were trimmed by 5 bases and 2 bases, with 13 bases remaining between them. The germline V gene encodes CDR1 SGHVS and CDR2 FQNEAQ. The DNA of the CDR3 is TGTGCCAGCAGCCCCCGTGACTCAGCCTACAATGAGCAGTTCTTC. The encoded protein is CASSPRDSAYNEQFF.

The chain uses TRBV7-6 and TRBJ2-7; TRBD1 might be the D (6 bases). The CDR3 consists of 16 residues. Trimming stripped 1 base from V and 5 bases from J, with 18 bases between. Germline lookup yields CDR1 SGHVS and CDR2 FNYEAQ. The CDR3 is CASSLDAGEIVHEQYF. The CDR3 DNA reads TGTGCCAGCAGCTTAGATGCAGGGGAGATTGTCCACGAGCAGTACTTC.

This clonotype showed up just a few times. This chain connects TRBV27 to TRBJ2-7; D unresolved. The CDR3 extends over 13 amino acids. V was pared by 0 bases and J by 4 bases, with 7 bases between. Germline CDR1 is MNHEY and CDR2 is SMNVEV (reference sequence). For the CDR3, the DNA is TGTGCCAGCAGTTTATCGGTTAAATACGAGCAGTACTTC. It translates to CASSLSVKYEQYF.

The V call is TRBV20-1, the J call TRBJ2-5; D gene uncertain. Trimming shortened V by 5 bases and J by 1 base, and 14 bases separated the two germline ends. The CDR3 length is 14 residues. Germline V gene sequence: CDR1 DFQATT, CDR2 SNEGSKA (reference sequence). The CDR3 DNA reads TGCAGTGCTCCCGACGGACGGTTCCAAGAGACCCAGTACTTC. It yields the protein CSAPDGRFQETQYF.

In this sample, this clonotype turned up many times. This chain links TRBV7-6 with TRBJ2-7; D gene unclear. This CDR3 region has 18 residues. The V and J ends lost 4 bases and 3 bases respectively, with 25 bases between them. Germline loops: CDR1 SGHVS, CDR2 FNYEAQ. The CDR3 nucleotides are TGTGCCAGCAGCTGTTCGTCGTTGGTGGTAGGGTGGGGCTACGAGCAGTACTTC. Protein product: CASSCSSLVVGWGYEQYF. The complete variable domain, with remaining parts taken from reference TRBV7-6 and TRBJ2-7, reads GAGVSQSPRYKVTKRGQDVALRCDPISGHVSLYWYRQALGQGPEFLTYFNYEAQQDKSGLPNDRFSAERPEGSISTLTIQRTEQRDSAMYRCASSCSSLVVGWGYEQYFGPGTRLTVT.

CDR3 sequence (DNA): TGTGCCAGCAGCTCGGCAGGGACAGGGGGCTCGGGTTGGAGGGAGCAGTACTTC. It specifies CASSSAGTGGSGWREQYF. The chain uses TRBV11-3 and TRBJ2-5; TRBD1 matches at 12 bases. The germline gives CDR1 SGHNT, CDR2 YENEEA. The V and J ends lost 4 bases and 11 bases, in that order; junction bases with no gene match: 20. CDR3 size: 18 residues.

A few counts support this clonotype. The chain links TRBV4-3 to TRBJ2-6; 8 positions agree with TRBD1. The CDR3 is 16 amino acids. The V gene end was trimmed by 8 bases and the J gene end by 0 bases; junction bases not matched to a gene: 6. The germline V gene has CDR1 LGHNA and CDR2 YSLEER. CDR3 bases: TGCGCCAGCTCACAGGGGGTCCGCTCTGGGGCCAACGTCCTGACTTTC. Translation gives CASSQGVRSGANVLTF.

This chain connects TRBV6-6 to TRBJ2-1; D not certain. V was pared by 2 bases and J by 10 bases, with 9 bases between. This CDR3 is 12 amino acids long. In germline, CDR1 is MNHNY, CDR2 SVGAGI (reference sequence). CDR3 sequence reads: CASSYRAYEQFF. Here the CDR3 DNA reads TGTGCCAGCAGTTACAGGGCCTACGAGCAGTTCTTC.

The chain links TRBV29-1 to TRBJ2-7; 7 bases are a match to TRBD2. Germline CDR1 and CDR2: SQVTM and ANQGSEA. CDR3 length equals 13 residues. V shed 4 bases and J 3 bases; nucleotides not matched to a gene: 6. The CDR3 nucleotides read TGCAGCGTTGGAAGCGGGAAGGACTACGAGCAGTACTTC. Protein product: CSVGSGKDYEQYF.

V and J are TRBV6-6 and TRBJ1-2; TRBD1 aligns across 9 bases. After removal of 5 bases from V and 7 bases from J, the junction contained 8 bases not matched to a gene. Germline loops: CDR1 MNHNY, CDR2 SVGAGI (reference sequence). This CDR3 comprises 14 residues. CDR3 nucleotides: TGTGCCAGCAGTCGTGGACAGGGGAGTGGTGGCTACACCTTC. Residues: CASSRGQGSGGYTF.

This clonotype turned up a few times. This chain connects TRBV27 to TRBJ2-1; D may correspond to TRBD1 or TRBD2 (5 bases each). CDR1 MNHEY and CDR2 SMNVEV come from the germline V gene (reference sequence). V lost 3 bases to trimming and J lost 0 bases, with 18 bases between them. CDR3 length: 18 residues. CDR3 amino acids: CASSLGPGRQSSYNEQFF. CDR3 bases: TGTGCCAGCAGTTTGGGTCCGGGACGCCAGAGCTCCTACAATGAGCAGTTCTTC.

The chain joins TRBV5-1 to TRBJ1-1; the D is unclear. The V gene lost 2 bases and the J gene lost 4 bases, with 9 bases spanning the gap. This CDR3 spans 13 amino acids. The germline V gene has CDR1 SGHRS and CDR2 YFSETQ. CDR3 in DNA: TGCGCCAGCAGCTTCTCCGTCGGCACTGAAGCTTTCTTT. It is translated as CASSFSVGTEAFF. Using reference TRBV5-1 and TRBJ1-1 for the parts outside the CDR3, the full variable domain is KAGVTQTPRYLIKTRGQQVTLSCSPISGHRSVSWYQQTPGQGLQFLFEYFSETQRNKGNFPGRFSGRQFSNSRSEMNVSTLELGDSALYLCASSFSVGTEAFFGQGTRLTVV.

The gene calls are TRBV29-1 and TRBJ2-1; D uncertain. V lost 2 bases, J lost 6 bases, and 11 bases lay in between. CDR1 is SQVTM and CDR2 is ANQGSEA in the germline V gene. The CDR3 is 13 amino acids. CDR3 nucleotides: TGCAGCGTTGAACTCCGGAACCCCAATGAGCAGTTCTTC. It translates to CSVELRNPNEQFF.

This clonotype was counted only a few times. The chain employs TRBV20-1 and TRBJ2-3; D possibly corresponds to TRBD2 (5 bases). The V end lost 0 bases, the J end lost 4 bases, and 14 bases lay between the germline ends. This CDR3 comprises 15 residues. Germline-derived CDR1 and CDR2 are DFQATT and SNEGSKA (reference sequence). The CDR3 reads CSARDGRALADTQYF. The CDR3 coding sequence is TGCAGTGCTAGAGATGGGCGGGCTCTCGCAGATACGCAGTATTTT.

The rearrangement links TRBV27 to TRBJ1-2; 9 bases align to TRBD1. The V segment lost 0 bases and the J segment 1 base; nucleotides outside the gene matches: 6. This CDR3 comprises 17 residues. Germline V gives CDR1 MNHEY, CDR2 SMNVEV (reference sequence). The CDR3 sequence: CASSLSWGQGVNYGYTF. DNA of the CDR3: TGTGCCAGCAGTTTATCTTGGGGACAGGGCGTTAACTATGGCTACACCTTC.

V and J are TRBV7-9 and TRBJ2-1, with D possibly matching TRBD2 (5 bases). Germline V gene data show CDR1 as SEHNR and CDR2 as FQNEAQ (reference sequence). The CDR3 sequence is 12 residues long. Trimming stripped 1 base from V and 7 bases from J, with 5 bases between. CDR3 protein: CASSLGENEQFF. CDR3 coding DNA: TGTGCCAGCAGCTTAGGGGAGAATGAGCAGTTCTTC.

The V and J genes are TRBV27 and TRBJ2-1; TRBD2 matches 11 bases. V lost 5 bases to trimming and J lost 0 bases; unmatched junction nucleotides: 12. Germline CDR1 is MNHEY and CDR2 is SMNVEV (reference sequence). The CDR3 totals 19 residues. The DNA for the CDR3 is TGTGCCAGCAGTCCCGGGACTAGCGGACCCGAAAGCTCCTACAATGAGCAGTTCTTC. Protein sequence: CASSPGTSGPESSYNEQFF.

This clonotype appeared a few times. The chain recombines TRBV7-2 with TRBJ2-7; 9 bases align to TRBD2. This CDR3 spans 17 amino acids. Germline CDR1 is SGHTA and CDR2 is FQGNSA. Trimming at V came to 5 bases and at J to 2 bases, leaving 13 bases not matched to a gene. CDR3 in DNA: TGTGCCAGCAGCCTAGGAGGGACTAGCCGAATACCCTACGAGCAGTACTTC. Translated, it gives CASSLGGTSRIPYEQYF.